Listed below are T cell receptor beta chains from one sample, sequenced in a study of CD8+ T cells in alopecia areata. Profiled with immunoSEQ multiplex PCR; TCRdb holds only in-frame clones, not every one. The repertoire holds about 120,000 clones, with around 45% as singletons. Sequenced: NKG2D-low CD8+ T cells sorted from blood. The receptors shown here come from a human donor with alopecia areata. Both conserved end residues are part of each CDR3. A D gene is named only where the DNA matches it firmly. The listing skips clone size in some rows; elsewhere it reads once, few, many or a size class.

CDR3: CSVTGTGGNTGELFF
DNA: TGCAGCGTCACCGGGACAGGGGGCAACACCGGGGAGCTGTTTTTT
size: few
J: TRBJ2-2
length: 15
V: TRBV29-1
D: TRBD1

CDR3: CSVEGLAGGPGRYNEQFF
DNA: TGCAGCGTTGAAGGGCTAGCGGGTGGCCCGGGACGTTACAATGAGCAGTTCTTC
size: -
J: TRBJ2-1
length: 18
V: TRBV29-1
D: TRBD2

CDR3: CASGEETQYF
DNA: TGTGCCAGTGGGGAGGAGACCCAGTACTTC
size: once
J: TRBJ2-5
length: 10
V: TRBV11-2
D: -

CDR3: CSVEASGMLTDTQYF
DNA: TGCAGCGTTGAAGCTAGCGGGATGCTCACAGATACGCAGTATTTT
size: few
J: TRBJ2-3
length: 15
V: TRBV29-1
D: TRBD2

CDR3: CSVVAGNYGYTF
DNA: TGCAGCGTTGTTGCCGGGAACTATGGCTACACCTTC
size: few
J: TRBJ1-2
length: 12
V: TRBV29-1
D: -

CDR3: CSVETGSAKNIQYF
DNA: TGCAGCGTTGAAACAGGGAGCGCCAAAAACATTCAGTACTTC
size: -
J: TRBJ2-4
length: 14
V: TRBV29-1
D: -

CDR3: CSVPSGPEQFF
DNA: TGCAGCGTTCCTAGCGGCCCAGAGCAGTTCTTC
size: -
J: TRBJ2-1
length: 11
V: TRBV29-1
D: TRBD2

CDR3: CSVEFMDSGEQYF
DNA: TGCAGCGTTGAATTTATGGATTCGGGCGAGCAGTACTTC
size: few
J: TRBJ2-7
length: 13
V: TRBV29-1
D: -

CDR3: CASSLSGTASYEQYF
DNA: TGCGCCAGCAGCTTGTCCGGGACGGCCTCCTACGAGCAGTACTTC
size: -
J: TRBJ2-7
length: 15
V: TRBV5-1
D: -

CDR3: CAWNMGNTEAFF
DNA: TGTGCCTGGAACATGGGGAACACTGAAGCTTTCTTT
size: -
J: TRBJ1-1
length: 12
V: TRBV30
D: -

CDR3: CASSGRTGQETQYF
DNA: TGCGCCAGCAGCGGAAGGACAGGTCAAGAGACCCAGTACTTC
size: -
J: TRBJ2-5
length: 14
V: TRBV4-1
D: TRBD1

CDR3: CSVGTSGRALVNEQFF
DNA: TGCAGCGTCGGGACTAGCGGGCGGGCCTTAGTCAATGAGCAGTTCTTC
size: -
J: TRBJ2-1
length: 16
V: TRBV29-1
D: TRBD2

CDR3: CSLRQGGTEAFF
DNA: TGCAGCTTAAGACAGGGAGGCACTGAAGCTTTCTTT
size: -
J: TRBJ1-1
length: 12
V: TRBV29-1
D: TRBD1

CDR3: CASSARRERRTDTQYF
DNA: TGTGCCAGCAGCGCACGACGGGAGCGGCGCACAGATACGCAGTATTTT
size: -
J: TRBJ2-3
length: 16
V: TRBV21-1
D: -

CDR3: CSVWDSHSPLHF
DNA: TGCAGCGTTTGGGACTCTCACTCACCCCTCCACTTT
size: few
J: TRBJ1-6
length: 12
V: TRBV29-1
D: -

CDR3: CASSLSNDRRAAQYF
DNA: TGCGCCAGCAGCTTGAGTAACGACCGCCGGGCGGCCCAGTACTTC
size: -
J: TRBJ2-5
length: 15
V: TRBV5-1
D: -

CDR3: CAWSWTGGYNEQFF
DNA: TGTGCCTGGAGCTGGACAGGGGGCTACAATGAGCAGTTCTTC
size: few
J: TRBJ2-1
length: 14
V: TRBV30
D: TRBD1

CDR3: CSVVGLAGELSTGELFF
DNA: TGCAGCGTTGTTGGACTAGCGGGAGAGTTGAGCACCGGGGAGCTGTTTTTT
size: few
J: TRBJ2-2
length: 17
V: TRBV29-1
D: TRBD2

CDR3: CVSSRAVRADTQYF
DNA: TGTGTCAGCAGCAGGGCAGTTCGCGCAGATACGCAGTATTTT
size: -
J: TRBJ2-3
length: 14
V: TRBV27
D: -

CDR3: CASLRQGRSSEAFF
DNA: TGTGCCAGCTTAAGACAGGGAAGATCGAGTGAAGCTTTCTTT
size: -
J: TRBJ1-1
length: 14
V: TRBV2
D: TRBD1

CDR3: CASSLDYEQYF
DNA: TGTGCCAGCAGCTTAGACTACGAGCAGTACTTC
size: -
J: TRBJ2-7
length: 11
V: TRBV7-9
D: -

CDR3: CSVDIQASEQYF
DNA: TGCAGCGTGGACATCCAGGCCTCCGAGCAGTACTTC
size: -
J: TRBJ2-7
length: 12
V: TRBV29-1
D: -

CDR3: CASSLAGELFF
DNA: TGTGCCAGCAGTCTTGCCGGGGAGCTGTTTTTT
size: -
J: TRBJ2-2
length: 11
V: TRBV2
D: -

CDR3: CASSLGGVRETQYF
DNA: TGTGCCAGCAGCTTAGGTGGAGTGCGGGAGACCCAGTACTTC
size: -
J: TRBJ2-5
length: 14
V: TRBV11-2
D: -

CDR3: CASSFGTEVYEQYF
DNA: TGCGCCAGCAGCTTCGGGACAGAGGTCTACGAGCAGTACTTC
size: once
J: TRBJ2-7
length: 14
V: TRBV5-1
D: TRBD1

CDR3: CAIARVGEETQYF
DNA: TGTGCCATCGCCCGAGTTGGGGAAGAGACCCAGTACTTC
size: -
J: TRBJ2-5
length: 13
V: TRBV5-4
D: -

CDR3: CASSYSYGRAYEQYF
DNA: TGTGCCAGCAGCTACTCCTACGGGAGGGCCTACGAGCAGTACTTC
size: once
J: TRBJ2-7
length: 15
V: TRBV7-9
D: TRBD2

CDR3: CASSHQQGANEQYF
DNA: TGTGCCAGCAGCCATCAACAGGGGGCCAACGAGCAGTACTTC
size: -
J: TRBJ2-7
length: 14
V: TRBV5-4
D: TRBD1

CDR3: CSVGTATYQETQYF
DNA: TGCAGCGTTGGGACAGCAACGTACCAAGAGACCCAGTACTTC
size: few
J: TRBJ2-5
length: 14
V: TRBV29-1
D: -

CDR3: CASSGPGEQYF
DNA: TGTGCCAGCAGTGGGCCCGGCGAGCAGTACTTC
size: -
J: TRBJ2-7
length: 11
V: TRBV2
D: -

CDR3: CSVVDGSSYEQYF
DNA: TGCAGCGTTGTTGATGGGTCTTCCTACGAGCAGTACTTC
size: -
J: TRBJ2-7
length: 13
V: TRBV29-1
D: -

CDR3: CASRGHSDQETQYF
DNA: TGTGCCAGCCGCGGGCACAGTGACCAAGAGACCCAGTACTTC
size: -
J: TRBJ2-5
length: 14
V: TRBV9
D: -

CDR3: CSVEGGTGVYNEQFF
DNA: TGCAGCGTTGAAGGCGGGACAGGGGTCTACAATGAGCAGTTCTTC
size: -
J: TRBJ2-1
length: 15
V: TRBV29-1
D: TRBD1

CDR3: CSVVVVGGNTEAFF
DNA: TGCAGCGTTGTAGTGGTAGGAGGCAACACTGAAGCTTTCTTT
size: -
J: TRBJ1-1
length: 14
V: TRBV29-1
D: -

CDR3: CASSLGTYEQYF
DNA: TGTGCCAGCAGCTTAGGGACCTACGAGCAGTACTTC
size: -
J: TRBJ2-7
length: 12
V: TRBV7-9
D: -

CDR3: CSVLGGNEQFF
DNA: TGCAGCGTTCTGGGGGGCAATGAGCAGTTCTTC
size: -
J: TRBJ2-1
length: 11
V: TRBV29-1
D: -

CDR3: CSVPTGSNEQFF
DNA: TGCAGCGTTCCAACGGGCTCCAATGAGCAGTTCTTC
size: -
J: TRBJ2-1
length: 12
V: TRBV29-1
D: -

CDR3: CASRPPPQGSSYEQYF
DNA: TGTGCCAGCAGGCCGCCGCCACAGGGGAGCTCCTACGAGCAGTACTTC
size: -
J: TRBJ2-7
length: 16
V: TRBV28
D: TRBD1

CDR3: CSVPQGAGETQYF
DNA: TGCAGCGTGCCTCAGGGGGCAGGGGAGACCCAGTACTTC
size: few
J: TRBJ2-5
length: 13
V: TRBV29-1
D: TRBD1

CDR3: CSVDQEATGGEDEQFF
DNA: TGCAGCGTTGACCAAGAGGCGACAGGGGGCGAGGATGAGCAGTTCTTC
size: -
J: TRBJ2-1
length: 16
V: TRBV29-1
D: TRBD1

CDR3: CASSFHSTDTQYF
DNA: TGTGCCAGCAGCTTCCACTCCACAGATACGCAGTATTTT
size: -
J: TRBJ2-3
length: 13
V: TRBV7-3
D: -

CDR3: CSVEGQSHEQYF
DNA: TGCAGCGTTGAAGGACAGTCCCACGAGCAGTACTTC
size: once
J: TRBJ2-7
length: 12
V: TRBV29-1
D: -

CDR3: CASSPESGSLYNEQFF
DNA: TGTGCCAGCAGTCCCGAAAGCGGGAGCCTCTACAATGAGCAGTTCTTC
size: -
J: TRBJ2-1
length: 16
V: TRBV27
D: TRBD2

CDR3: CASSHVGQPTEAFF
DNA: TGCGCCAGCAGCCATGTTGGACAACCCACTGAAGCTTTCTTT
size: -
J: TRBJ1-1
length: 14
V: TRBV4-1
D: -

CDR3: CSVIPGGTGANVLTF
DNA: TGCAGCGTCATACCAGGGGGCACTGGGGCCAACGTCCTGACTTTC
size: few
J: TRBJ2-6
length: 15
V: TRBV29-1
D: TRBD1

CDR3: CASSSLTGYNEQFF
DNA: TGTGCCAGCAGTTCCCTGACAGGCTACAATGAGCAGTTCTTC
size: once
J: TRBJ2-1
length: 14
V: TRBV2
D: -